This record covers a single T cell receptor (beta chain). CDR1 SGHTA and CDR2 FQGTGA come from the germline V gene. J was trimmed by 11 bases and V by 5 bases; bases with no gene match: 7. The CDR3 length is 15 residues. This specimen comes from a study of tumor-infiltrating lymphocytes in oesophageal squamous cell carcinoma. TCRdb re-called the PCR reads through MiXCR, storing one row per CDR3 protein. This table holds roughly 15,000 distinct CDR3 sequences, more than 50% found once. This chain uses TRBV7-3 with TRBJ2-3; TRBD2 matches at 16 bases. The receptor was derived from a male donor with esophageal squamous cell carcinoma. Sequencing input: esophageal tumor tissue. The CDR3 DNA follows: TGTGCCAGCAGCCCCGGGACTAGCGGGGGGGCAATGCAGTATTTT. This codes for CASSPGTSGGAMQYF. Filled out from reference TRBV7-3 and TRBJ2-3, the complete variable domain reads GAGVSQTPSNKVTEKGKYVELRCDPISGHTALYWYRQSLGQGPEFLIYFQGTGAADDSGLPNDRFFAVRPEGSVSTLKIQRTERGDSAVYLCASSPGTSGGAMQYFGPGTRLTVL.